What follows are 3 T cell receptor beta chains derived from one specimen sequenced in a study of T cells expressing NK-cell markers. TCRdb reanalyzed the 5' RACE reads and collapses them to one entry per CDR3 protein, without DNA. The sample totals hundreds of thousands of distinct CDR3 sequences. The specimen was blood T cells: a sorted CD56 or NKG2C T cell subset, CD4+ or CD8+ T cells, or bulk PBMC T cells (not recorded which). All receptors come from a man aged 18 to 69 in good health.

The CDR3 reads CASSRGLAIDTQYF. This chain joins TRBV7-9 and TRBJ2-3. CDR3 length equals 14 residues. In germline, CDR1 is SEHNR, CDR2 FQNEAQ (reference sequence).

The chain's CDR3 is CASSPPGSSGAVGEQFF. The V gene is TRBV11-2, the J gene TRBJ2-1; TCRdb's D gene call, TRBD2, goes unchecked for lack of DNA. The CDR3 totals 17 residues. The germline V gene encodes CDR1 SGHAT and CDR2 FQNNGV.

The genes are TRBV7-2 and TRBJ2-7. The CDR3 contains 13 residues. Germline CDR1 and CDR2: SGHTA and FQGNSA. The CDR3 loop is CASSFNLENEQYF.